This T cell receptor beta chain comes out of a study of blood T cell repertoires in COVID-19. Study summary: Acute-phase and convalescent COVID-19 samples originated in the United States, Italy and Spain. PBMCs, B-cell-depleted T cells, or T cells were the source of the cDNA or gDNA that made up the material.

Authors' methods: Quantification of nucleated cells was approximated via reference gene primer amplification. TCRdb's copy holds only in-frame clones and misses some; the assay was immunoSEQ multiplex PCR. Clone size and V and J calls were adopted from that table, with D and trimming inferred from the DNA. The data hold over 200,000 clones, with about 85% observed a single time. In the case of this clone: Other DNA sequences in this specimen translate into the identical CDR3.

Germline V lookup: CDR1 SNHLY, CDR2 FYNNEI. This CDR3 comprises 14 residues. V lost 3 bases to trimming and J lost 4 bases; unmatched junction nucleotides: 4. Sample: peripheral blood. This clonotype was obtained from a man aged 55 to 70 who had recovered from COVID-19. The gene calls are TRBV2 and TRBJ2-5; TRBD1 agrees at 8 bases. In DNA form, the CDR3 reads TGTGCCAGCAGTGACAGGGGGCGGGGAGAGACCCAGTACTTC. It yields the protein CASSDRGRGETQYF.